This passage covers 17 T cell receptor beta chains from one sample sequenced in a study of regulatory T cells in long-lasting Graves disease. In building TCR beta libraries, iRepertoire HTBI primers were used together with Arm-PCR of CDR3 regions. TCRdb called the multiplex PCR reads again in MiXCR, with one record for every CDR3 protein. The sample has over 500,000 distinct CDR3 sequences, about 16% seen once. The sample's time point: newly diagnosed GD, antithyroid drugs for less than 3 months. PBMC-derived RNA was used for the TCR library. These sequences were also reported in another study, on T cells in Graves' hyperthyroidism and ophthalmopathy.

The sequencing here drew on peripheral blood mononuclear cells (PBMCs), taken at new diagnosis, from a patient treated with antithyroid drugs. The receptors come from a man between 18 and 35 years old with Graves disease.

This clonotype was seen ten or more times. V gene TRBV30 combines with J gene TRBJ1-2, with D tentatively TRBD1 (6 bases). The CDR3 length is 15 residues. The V end lost 1 base, the J end lost 2 bases, and 14 bases lay between the germline ends. Per the germline V gene, CDR1 is GTSNPN and CDR2 is SVGIG (reference sequence). The CDR3 region has the DNA TGTGCCTGGAGTGATTTGGGACATCTCAACTATGGCTACACCTTC. Its protein is CAWSDLGHLNYGYTF. Combining the CDR3 with reference TRBV30 and TRBJ1-2 gives the whole variable domain SQTIHQWPATLVQPVGSPLSLECTVEGTSNPNLYWYRQAAGRGLQLLFYSVGIGQISSEVPQNLSASRPQDRQFILSSKKLLLSDSGFYLCAWSDLGHLNYGYTFGSGTRLTVV.

The chain combines TRBV27 with TRBJ2-5; D uncertain. The V gene's germline CDR1 is MNHEY and CDR2 SMNVEV (reference sequence). The CDR3 is 16 residues long. V was pared by 2 bases and J by 2 bases, with 15 bases between. The CDR3: CASSLIGPGQQETQYF. The CDR3 DNA reads as TGTGCCAGCAGTTTAATAGGCCCGGGTCAGCAAGAGACCCAGTACTTC.

The chain recombines TRBV27 with TRBJ1-1; unclear D gene. Trimming pared 4 bases from V and 4 bases from J, leaving 19 bases between. The CDR3 covers 16 residues. The germline gives CDR1 MNHEY, CDR2 SMNVEV (reference sequence). CDR3 bases: TGTGCCAGCAGTTCACCAATCGGGTTCCCGGCCACTGAAGCTTTCTTT. Translating it yields CASSSPIGFPATEAFF.

In this sample, this clonotype turned up many times. The chain recombines TRBV3-1 with TRBJ1-3, with a tentative D call TRBD1 (5 bases). The CDR3 extends over 15 amino acids. Germline-derived CDR1 and CDR2 are LGHDT and YNNKEL (reference sequence). V lost 6 bases to trimming and J lost 3 bases, with 15 bases between them. The CDR3 sequence: CASRSRQGDGNTIYF. Written as DNA, the CDR3 is TGTGCCAGCAGGTCGCGGCAGGGAGATGGAAACACCATATATTTT.

This clonotype came up a few times. This chain connects TRBV9 to TRBJ2-3; D uncertain. Germline V gene sequence: CDR1 SGDLS, CDR2 YYNGEE. The CDR3 is 17 amino acids. Deletions cut 3 bases from V and 4 bases from J, with 21 bases between. DNA for the CDR3: TGTGCCAGCAGCGCCACGCCGGGCAGCCCTTTACCAGATACGCAGTATTTT. It codes for CASSATPGSPLPDTQYF.

This clonotype was recorded at least ten times. Written as DNA, the CDR3 is TGTGCCAGCAGCCAAGGTTCGACCGCCCTTCAAGAGACCCAGTACTTC. Translation gives CASSQGSTALQETQYF. The genes are TRBV3-1 and TRBJ2-5; D not certain. CDR1 and CDR2 (germline): LGHDT, YNNKEL (reference sequence). V dropped 1 base and J dropped 2 bases, with 14 bases sitting between them. CDR3 length equals 16 residues.

This clonotype was counted at least ten times. The gene calls are TRBV29-1 and TRBJ2-7; no clear D gene. Germline CDR1 is SQVTM and CDR2 is ANQGSEA. The CDR3 covers 15 residues. V was trimmed by 7 bases and J by 2 bases, leaving 21 bases between them. The CDR3 sequence is CSAPGRTDVAYEQYF. Written as DNA, the CDR3 is TGCAGCGCCCCCGGACGGACCGACGTGGCCTACGAGCAGTACTTC.

The chain joins TRBV7-9 to TRBJ2-3; 9 nucleotides line up with TRBD2. CDR3 size: 17 residues. Germline V gene data show CDR1 as SEHNR and CDR2 as FQNEAQ (reference sequence). V shed 1 base and J 5 bases; nucleotides not matched to a gene: 10. CDR3 DNA sequence: TGTGCCAGCAGCTTAGTTCAACTAGCGGGCCGCTTAGATACGCAGTATTTT. It codes for CASSLVQLAGRLDTQYF.

In this sample, this clonotype turned up many times. The chain combines TRBV7-6 with TRBJ2-1; 9 nucleotides align to TRBD1. The length of the CDR3 is 16 residues. Germline CDR1 and CDR2: SGHVS and FNYEAQ. V trimming: 4 bases; J trimming: 3 bases; junction bases outside the gene matches: 7. CDR3 region: CASSSLLTGGYNEQFF. CDR3 DNA: TGTGCCAGCAGCTCCCTTTTGACAGGGGGCTACAATGAGCAGTTCTTC.

The gene calls are TRBV7-2 and TRBJ1-5, with D tentatively TRBD1 (5 bases). Germline lookup yields CDR1 SGHTA and CDR2 FQGNSA. The CDR3 covers 14 residues. Trimming removed 5 bases from V and 6 bases from J, with 14 bases in between. The CDR3 nucleotides are TGTGCCAGCAGCATCGACAGATCAGGTCAGCCCCAGCATTTT. Its translation: CASSIDRSGQPQHF.

This clonotype was observed a few times. The chain combines TRBV7-6 with TRBJ2-7; D possibly matches TRBD1 or TRBD2 (5 bases each). The V and J ends lost 5 bases and 2 bases respectively, with 13 bases between them. The V gene's germline CDR1 is SGHVS and CDR2 FNYEAQ. The CDR3 runs to 14 residues. CDR3 in amino acids: CASSLAGDPYEQYF. CDR3 DNA: TGTGCCAGCAGCCTTGCCGGGGACCCCTACGAGCAGTACTTC.

This chain joins TRBV5-4 and TRBJ2-5; 7 bases line up with TRBD1. Germline V gene lookup returns CDR1 SGHNT and CDR2 YYREEE (reference sequence). CDR3 length: 14 amino acids. The J segment lost 3 bases and the V segment lost 4 bases, leaving 6 bases of the junction unmatched. Here the CDR3 reads CASSGRQGEETQYF. The CDR3 DNA sequence: TGTGCCAGCAGCGGACGACAGGGAGAAGAGACCCAGTACTTC.

This chain links TRBV2 with TRBJ2-1; D is uncertain. Trimming shortened V by 6 bases and J by 7 bases, and 16 bases separated the two germline ends. The CDR3 is made up of 14 amino acids. Germline lookup yields CDR1 SNHLY and CDR2 FYNNEI. CDR3 in DNA: TGTGCCAGCAGATGGACCACCCAAGGAAATGAGCAGTTCTTC. It specifies CASRWTTQGNEQFF.

This clonotype was counted between two and nine times. This rearrangement joins TRBV7-2 to TRBJ1-2, with D hard to call. The CDR3 is made up of 13 amino acids. V shed 1 base and J shed 7 bases, with 10 bases lying between them. Germline V CDR1 and CDR2: SGHTA, FQGNSA. CDR3 protein: CASSLDFSSGYTF. The CDR3 DNA follows: TGTGCCAGCAGCTTAGATTTTTCCTCTGGCTACACCTTC.

V gene TRBV7-3 combines with J gene TRBJ2-7, with D possibly matching TRBD1 (5 bases). CDR1 is SGHTA and CDR2 is FQGTGA in the germline V gene. V lost 0 bases, J lost 7 bases, and 10 bases lay in between. The CDR3 totals 13 residues. The CDR3 nucleotides read TGTGCCAGCAGCTTAACGGGGCCAGGGGAGCAGTACTTC. As protein: CASSLTGPGEQYF. Full variable domain (rest looked up from reference TRBV7-3 and TRBJ2-7): GAGVSQTPSNKVTEKGKYVELRCDPISGHTALYWYRQSLGQGPEFLIYFQGTGAADDSGLPNDRFFAVRPEGSVSTLKIQRTERGDSAVYLCASSLTGPGEQYFGPGTRLTVT.

This clonotype was found a few times. The chain recombines TRBV6-5 with TRBJ1-6; D is undetermined. This CDR3 comprises 13 residues. The germline gives CDR1 MNHEY, CDR2 SVGAGI. With 3 bases removed from V and 14 bases from J, the gap between germline ends came to 14 bases. The CDR3 sequence: CASSYPAEVALHF. In DNA form, the CDR3 reads TGTGCCAGCAGTTATCCGGCAGAGGTAGCCCTCCACTTT.

This clonotype was found many times. The V call is TRBV11-2, the J call TRBJ1-1; D may be TRBD1 (5 bases). There are 14 residues in the CDR3. V lost 0 bases and J 7 bases, leaving 12 bases between the germline ends. Looked up from germline, CDR1 is SGHAT and CDR2 is FQNNGV. CDR3 coding DNA: TGTGCCAGCAGCTTAGATAATTGGGGCTATGAAGCTTTCTTT. Protein sequence: CASSLDNWGYEAFF.